This record looks at one T cell receptor beta chain sequence and its context. This sample was included in a study of T cell changes during pregnancy in multiple sclerosis. J was trimmed by 4 bases and V by 1 base; bases with no gene match: 3. CDR3 length: 14 amino acids. Germline CDR1 and CDR2: SGHAT and FQDESV (reference sequence). The data were produced by immunoSEQ multiplex PCR, yet TCRdb's version contains in-frame clones alone and is incomplete. Among fewer than 45,000 clones, 70% to 90% were seen once, and the ten largest hold about 6%. The source material was CD8+ T cells from peripheral blood mononuclear cells, sampled after pregnancy. The chain links TRBV11-1 to TRBJ1-1; 7 bases align to TRBD1. This TCR came from a female donor in good health, enrolled as a control in a pregnancy study. The CDR3 region is CASSLDPGGTEAFF. The CDR3 DNA follows: TGTGCCAGCAGCTTAGATCCAGGGGGCACTGAAGCTTTCTTT.